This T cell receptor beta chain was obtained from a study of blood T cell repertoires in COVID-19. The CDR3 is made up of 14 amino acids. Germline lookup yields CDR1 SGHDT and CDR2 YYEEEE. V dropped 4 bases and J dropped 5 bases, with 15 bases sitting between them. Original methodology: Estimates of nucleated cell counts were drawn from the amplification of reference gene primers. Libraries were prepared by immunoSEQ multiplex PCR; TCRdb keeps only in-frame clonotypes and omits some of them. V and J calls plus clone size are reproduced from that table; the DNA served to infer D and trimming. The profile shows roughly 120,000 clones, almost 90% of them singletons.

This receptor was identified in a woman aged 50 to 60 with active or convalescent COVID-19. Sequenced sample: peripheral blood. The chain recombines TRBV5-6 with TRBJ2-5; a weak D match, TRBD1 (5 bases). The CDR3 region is CASSQPRDGETQYF. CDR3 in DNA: TGTGCCAGCAGCCAACCCAGGGATGGTGAGACCCAGTACTTC.